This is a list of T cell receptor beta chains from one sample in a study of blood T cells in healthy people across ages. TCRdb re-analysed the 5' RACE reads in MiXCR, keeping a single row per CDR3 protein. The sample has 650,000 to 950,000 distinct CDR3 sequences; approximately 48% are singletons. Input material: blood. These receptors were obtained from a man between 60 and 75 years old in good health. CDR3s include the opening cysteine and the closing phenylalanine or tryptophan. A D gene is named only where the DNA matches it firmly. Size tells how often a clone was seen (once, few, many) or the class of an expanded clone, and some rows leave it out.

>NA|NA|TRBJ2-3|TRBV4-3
TGCGCCAGCAGCCAAGATTTGATCCGGGGATGGAGCACAGATACGCAGTATTTT
CASSQDLIRGWSTDTQYF
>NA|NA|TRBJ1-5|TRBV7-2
TGTGCCTGCAGCGGGGGCAATCAGCCCCAGCATTTT
CACSGGNQPQHF
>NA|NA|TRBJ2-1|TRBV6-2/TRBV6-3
TGTGCCAGCAGTTACTCCCCGGGACCAAACTACAATGAGCAGTTCTTC
CASSYSPGPNYNEQFF
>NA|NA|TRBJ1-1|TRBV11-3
TGTGCCAGCAGCTTAGGGGGAGTGGTGAACACTGAAGCTTTCTTT
CASSLGGVVNTEAFF
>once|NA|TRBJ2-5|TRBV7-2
TGTTCCAGCAGCCTTACCAGGGTAAACCAAGAGACCCAGTACTTC
CSSSLTRVNQETQYF
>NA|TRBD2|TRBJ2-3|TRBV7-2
TGTGCCAGCACCTCAATTGGGGGGGTCGCAGATACGCAGTATTTT
CASTSIGGVADTQYF
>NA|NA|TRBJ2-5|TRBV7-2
TGTGCCAGCAGCCAGATTAGGGCAGGGAGCGAGACCCAGTACTTC
CASSQIRAGSETQYF
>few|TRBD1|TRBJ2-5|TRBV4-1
TGCGCCAGCAGCCACCAACAGGGGTACCAAGAGACCCAGTACTTC
CASSHQQGYQETQYF
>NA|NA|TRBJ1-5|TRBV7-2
TGTGCCAGCAGCTTCCTTGGGACGGACAGCAATCAGCCCCAGCATTTT
CASSFLGTDSNQPQHF
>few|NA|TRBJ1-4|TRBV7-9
TGTGCCAGCAGAGAAAGCCTTTCGAATGAAAAACTGTTTTTT
CASRESLSNEKLFF
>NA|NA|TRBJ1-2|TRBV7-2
TGTGCCAGCAGCTTAGAGGGGGGCGCGAAGGGCTACACCTTC
CASSLEGGAKGYTF
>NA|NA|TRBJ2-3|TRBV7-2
TGTGCCAGCAGCTTAACAGATGCGCAGTATTTT
CASSLTDAQYF
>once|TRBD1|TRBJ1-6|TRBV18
TGTGCCAGCTCACCGGGACAGGTTGTCTATAATTCACCCCTCCACTTT
CASSPGQVVYNSPLHF
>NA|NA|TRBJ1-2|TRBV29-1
TGCAGCGACCGACGGGACGGCGGCTACACCTTC
CSDRRDGGYTF
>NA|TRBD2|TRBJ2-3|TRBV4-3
TGCGCCAGCAGCCAAGAAGGGGCCCACTTAGCGGGGAACACAGATACGCAGTATTTT
CASSQEGAHLAGNTDTQYF
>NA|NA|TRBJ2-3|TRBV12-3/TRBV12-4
TGTGCCACCTGTTTGAGGGAGAGCACAGATACGCAGTATTTT
CATCLRESTDTQYF
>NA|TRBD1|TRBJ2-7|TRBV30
TGTGCCTGGAACGGTCAGGGGGTCGGCGAGCAGTACTTC
CAWNGQGVGEQYF
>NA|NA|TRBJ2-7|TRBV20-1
TGCAGTGCTAGAGGTTGGGCGTCACACGAGCAGTACTTC
CSARGWASHEQYF
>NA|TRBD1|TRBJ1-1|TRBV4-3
TGCGCCAGCAGCCAAGCCCAGGGGGTAGCTGAAGCTTTCTTT
CASSQAQGVAEAFF
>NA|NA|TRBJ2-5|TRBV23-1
TGCAGGAATAACCAAGAGACCCAGTACTTC
CRNNQETQYF
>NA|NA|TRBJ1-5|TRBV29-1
TGCAGCGTTGAAGATCGCCTACAGGGTGGTCAGCCCCAGCATTTT
CSVEDRLQGGQPQHF
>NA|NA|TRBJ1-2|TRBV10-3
TGTGCCATCAGTCGTGGGCAGGACCCTTATGGCTACACCTTC
CAISRGQDPYGYTF
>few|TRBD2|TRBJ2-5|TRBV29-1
TGCAGCGGCAATGCGGGGGGAGAGACCCAGTACTTC
CSGNAGGETQYF
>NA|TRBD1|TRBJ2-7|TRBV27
TGTGCCAGCAGTTTTCGCGGCGACAGGGGGCTTTACGAGCAGTACTTC
CASSFRGDRGLYEQYF
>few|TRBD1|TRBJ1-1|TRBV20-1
TGCAGTGCTAGGGAAGGGGGCGCGGGCACTGAAGCTTTCTTT
CSAREGGAGTEAFF
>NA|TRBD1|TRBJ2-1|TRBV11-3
TGTGCCAGCAGCCCCGAGGGGACAGGGATTTACAATGAGCAGTTCTTC
CASSPEGTGIYNEQFF
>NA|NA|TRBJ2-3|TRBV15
TGTGCCACCAGGGATTTACGGTCTACCACCACAGATACGCAGTATTTT
CATRDLRSTTTDTQYF
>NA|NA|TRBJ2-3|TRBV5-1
TGCGCCAGCAGCGTGGACGTCCTCACAGATACGCAGTATTTT
CASSVDVLTDTQYF
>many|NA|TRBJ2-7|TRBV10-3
TGTGCCATCAGTGAACAGACCTACGAGCAGTACTTC
CAISEQTYEQYF
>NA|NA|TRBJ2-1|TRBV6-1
TGTGCCAGCAGTGAAGCAGGGAAGAGTGAGCAGTTCTTC
CASSEAGKSEQFF
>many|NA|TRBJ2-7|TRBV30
TGTGCCTGGAGTGAATTACAGGGAGGCATCTCCGAGCAGTACTTC
CAWSELQGGISEQYF
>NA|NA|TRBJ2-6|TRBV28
TGTGCCAGCAGTTACCCTACAGGGAGAGAGAGGGCCAACGTCCTGACTTTC
CASSYPTGRERANVLTF
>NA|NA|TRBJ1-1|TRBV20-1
TGCAGTGCTAGGAGTACTAACACTGAAGCTTTCTTT
CSARSTNTEAFF
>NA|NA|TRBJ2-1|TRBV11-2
TGTGCCAGCAGCTTAGGACGGGATAGCTCCTACAATGAGCAGTTCTTC
CASSLGRDSSYNEQFF
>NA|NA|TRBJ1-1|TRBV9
TGTGCCAGCAGCACATCAGGGGCGCGTACTGAAGCTTTCTTT
CASSTSGARTEAFF
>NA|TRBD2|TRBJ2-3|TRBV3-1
TGTGCCAGCAGCCGAAAACTGAGCGGGGGGGGAACAGATACGCAGTATTTT
CASSRKLSGGGTDTQYF
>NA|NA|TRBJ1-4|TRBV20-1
TGCAGTGCGCGACGTCCGGGTAGAGGTGAAAAACTGTTTTTT
CSARRPGRGEKLFF
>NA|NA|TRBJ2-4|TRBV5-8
TGTGCCAGCAGCTTAAACATGCAGTACTTC
CASSLNMQYF
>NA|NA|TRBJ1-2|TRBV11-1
TGTGCCAGCAGTCGTGGGAAGGGACTCCATTATGGCTACACCTTC
CASSRGKGLHYGYTF
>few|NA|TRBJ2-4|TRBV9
TGTGCCAGCAGCGTAGGAGGGTGGGACATTCAGTACTTC
CASSVGGWDIQYF
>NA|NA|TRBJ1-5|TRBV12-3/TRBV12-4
TGTGCCAGCAGTACGGGGGCGCGAGCGGGTCAGCCCCAGCATTTT
CASSTGARAGQPQHF
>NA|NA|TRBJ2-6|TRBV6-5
TGTGCCAGCAGTTACTCGATAAAAACTGGGGCCAACGTCCTGACTTTC
CASSYSIKTGANVLTF
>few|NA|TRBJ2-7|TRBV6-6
TGTGCCAGCAGTTACGGAGGTGTGACAGCCGAGCAGTACTTC
CASSYGGVTAEQYF
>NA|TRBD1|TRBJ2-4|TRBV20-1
TGCAGTGCTAGAAACAACCGGGACAGGGATGACATTCAGTACTTC
CSARNNRDRDDIQYF
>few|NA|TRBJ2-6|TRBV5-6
TGTGCCAGCAGCCGGAGGGGGAGTTCTGGGGCCAGCGTCCTGACTTTC
CASSRRGSSGASVLTF
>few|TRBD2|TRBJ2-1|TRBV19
TGTGCCAGTAGCAGAGAGGGGACTACCCCCTACAATGAGCAGTTCTTC
CASSREGTTPYNEQFF
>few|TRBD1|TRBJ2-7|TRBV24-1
TGTGCCACCAGCGAGACAGGGGCCTACGAGCAGTACTTC
CATSETGAYEQYF
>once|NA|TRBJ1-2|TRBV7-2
TGTGCCAGCAGCTTAGAGGGGGGCTATGACTACACCTTC
CASSLEGGYDYTF
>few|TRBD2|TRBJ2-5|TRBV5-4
TGTGCCAGCAGCTTGGCCCCGGGGGGAGGAGAGACCCAGTACTTC
CASSLAPGGGETQYF
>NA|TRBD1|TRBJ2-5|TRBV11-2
TGTGCCAGCAGCCCACCTACAGGGGACAAAGAGACCCAGTACTTC
CASSPPTGDKETQYF
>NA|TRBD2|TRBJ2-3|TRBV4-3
TGCGCCAGCAGTCCCCGGTTGAGTAGCGGGGGGGGAGATACGCAGTATTTT
CASSPRLSSGGGDTQYF
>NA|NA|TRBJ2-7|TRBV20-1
TGCAGTGCTAGTAGCCCCGAGAAGTTTTACGAGCAGTACTTC
CSASSPEKFYEQYF
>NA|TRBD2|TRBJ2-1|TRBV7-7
TGTGCTAGCAGCCAACTAGCGGGGGGGCTTGTCGATGAGCAGTTCTTC
CASSQLAGGLVDEQFF